This T cell receptor beta chain derives from a study of identical twins. TCRdb itself ran the 5' RACE reads through MiXCR, one entry per CDR3 protein. The sample shows around 500,000 distinct CDR3 sequences, 14% of them seen only once. There are 13 residues in the CDR3. From germline, CDR1 is MDHEN and CDR2 SYDVKM. V lost 6 bases to trimming and J lost 7 bases; unmatched junction nucleotides: 5. In its sample, this clonotype was seen a few times. These records were also assigned to another study, of yellow fever vaccine responses in identical twins.

Sequencing input: CD4+ T cells sorted from blood. The V call is TRBV28, the J call TRBJ1-2; the match to TRBD1 covers 10 bases. This TCR was recovered from a woman under 30 in good health. CDR3 DNA: TGTGCCAGCAGGAGGGGACAGGGGTTTGGCTACACCTTC. Translated: CASRRGQGFGYTF.